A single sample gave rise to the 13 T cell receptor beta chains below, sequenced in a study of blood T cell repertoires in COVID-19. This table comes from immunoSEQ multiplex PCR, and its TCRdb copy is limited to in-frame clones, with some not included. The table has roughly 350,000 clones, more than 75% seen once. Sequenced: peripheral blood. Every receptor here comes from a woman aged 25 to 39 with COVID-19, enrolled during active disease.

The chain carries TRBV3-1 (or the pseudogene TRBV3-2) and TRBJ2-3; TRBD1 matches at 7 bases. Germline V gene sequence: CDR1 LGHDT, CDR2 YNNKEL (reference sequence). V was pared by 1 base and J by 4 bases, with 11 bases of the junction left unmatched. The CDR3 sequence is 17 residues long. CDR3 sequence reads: CASSQGTGDADPDTQYF. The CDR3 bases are TGTGCCAGCAGCCAAGGCACAGGGGACGCAGACCCAGATACGCAGTATTTT.

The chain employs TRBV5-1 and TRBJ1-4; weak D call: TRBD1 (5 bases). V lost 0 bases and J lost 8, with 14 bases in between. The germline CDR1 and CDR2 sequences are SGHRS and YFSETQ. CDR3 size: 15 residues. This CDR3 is CASSLDTGGIEKLFF. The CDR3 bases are TGCGCCAGCAGCTTGGATACCGGGGGGATCGAAAAACTGTTTTTT.

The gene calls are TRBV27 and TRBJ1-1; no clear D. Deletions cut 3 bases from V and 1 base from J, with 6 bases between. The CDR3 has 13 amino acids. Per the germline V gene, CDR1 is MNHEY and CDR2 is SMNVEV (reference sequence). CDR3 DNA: TGTGCCAGCAGTTTGGGGAGGAACACTGAAGCTTTCTTT. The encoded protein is CASSLGRNTEAFF.

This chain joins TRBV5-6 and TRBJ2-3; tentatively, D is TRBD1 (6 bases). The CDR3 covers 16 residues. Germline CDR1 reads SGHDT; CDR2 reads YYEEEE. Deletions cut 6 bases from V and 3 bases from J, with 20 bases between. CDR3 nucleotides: TGTGCCAGCACTCTGAGACAGGCAGTCAAGACAGATACGCAGTATTTT. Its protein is CASTLRQAVKTDTQYF.

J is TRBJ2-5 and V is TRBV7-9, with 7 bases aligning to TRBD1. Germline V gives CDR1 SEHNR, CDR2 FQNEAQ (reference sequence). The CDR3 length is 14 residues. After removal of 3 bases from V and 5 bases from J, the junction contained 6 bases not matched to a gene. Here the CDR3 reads CASSFTGAAETQYF. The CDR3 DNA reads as TGTGCCAGCAGCTTCACAGGGGCAGCGGAGACCCAGTACTTC.

CDR3 region: CASLPGTKFTGELFF. The DNA for the CDR3 is TGCGCCAGCCTACCCGGGACTAAATTCACCGGGGAGCTGTTTTTT. This chain joins TRBV5-1 and TRBJ2-2; 7 bases map to TRBD2. This CDR3 comprises 15 residues. Trimming cost V 7 bases and J 4 bases; bases outside gene matches: 10. Germline V gene sequence: CDR1 SGHRS, CDR2 YFSETQ.

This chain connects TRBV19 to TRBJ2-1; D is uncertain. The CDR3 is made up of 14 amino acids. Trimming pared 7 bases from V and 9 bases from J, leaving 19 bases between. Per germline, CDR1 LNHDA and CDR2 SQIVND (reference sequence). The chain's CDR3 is CASTQRARLVEQFF. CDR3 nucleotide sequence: TGTGCCAGTACCCAAAGAGCCAGGTTGGTTGAGCAGTTCTTC.

The CDR3 protein is CASSARTATDTQYF. In nucleotides, the CDR3 is TGTGCCAGCAGCGCTAGGACAGCCACAGATACGCAGTATTTT. The rearrangement uses TRBV9 and TRBJ2-3, with a tentative D call TRBD1 (6 bases). This CDR3 has 14 amino acids. Germline V lookup: CDR1 SGDLS, CDR2 YYNGEE. V was pared by 3 bases and J by 2 bases, with 10 bases between.

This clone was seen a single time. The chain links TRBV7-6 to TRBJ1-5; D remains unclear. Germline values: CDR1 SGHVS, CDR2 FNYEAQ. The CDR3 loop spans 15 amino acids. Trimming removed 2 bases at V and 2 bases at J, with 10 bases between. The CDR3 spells CASSLLAGRNQPQHF. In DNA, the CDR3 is TGTGCCAGCAGCTTACTGGCAGGCCGCAATCAGCCCCAGCATTTT.

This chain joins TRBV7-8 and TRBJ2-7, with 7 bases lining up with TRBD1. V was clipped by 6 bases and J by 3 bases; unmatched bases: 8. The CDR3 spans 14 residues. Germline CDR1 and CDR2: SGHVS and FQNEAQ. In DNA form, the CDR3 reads TGTGCCAGCAGAGGAACCGGGACAGACTACGAGCAGTACTTC. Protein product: CASRGTGTDYEQYF.

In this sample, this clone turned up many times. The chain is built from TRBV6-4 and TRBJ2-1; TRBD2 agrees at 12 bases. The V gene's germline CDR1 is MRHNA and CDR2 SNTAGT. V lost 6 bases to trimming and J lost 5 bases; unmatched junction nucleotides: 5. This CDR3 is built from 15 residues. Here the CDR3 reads CASSRTSGEHNEQFF. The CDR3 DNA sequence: TGTGCCAGCAGCCGGACTAGCGGGGAGCACAATGAGCAGTTCTTC.

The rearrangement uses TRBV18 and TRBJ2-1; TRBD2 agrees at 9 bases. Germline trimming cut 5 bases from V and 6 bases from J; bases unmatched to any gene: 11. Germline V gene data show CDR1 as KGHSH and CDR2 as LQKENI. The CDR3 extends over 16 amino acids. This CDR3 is CASSSRPSGKGNEQFF. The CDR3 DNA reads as TGTGCCAGCTCATCTCGCCCTAGCGGGAAAGGCAATGAGCAGTTCTTC.

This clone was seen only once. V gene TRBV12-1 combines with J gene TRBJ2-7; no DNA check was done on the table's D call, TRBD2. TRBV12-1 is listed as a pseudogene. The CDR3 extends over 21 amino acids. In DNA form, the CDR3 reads TGTGCCAGCAGCTTTGAGGTCGCGTTTCCGTGCGTGGGGGGGCAGGGCTACGAGCAGTACTTC. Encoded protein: CASSFEVAFPCVGGQGYEQYF.